The 17 T cell receptor beta chains given below trace back to one sample, sequenced in a study of Graves' ophthalmopathy and Graves' hyperthyroidism. Beta-chain TCR CDR3 regions were amplified from RNA transcripts. Scientists carried out first-round RT-PCR using HTBI primers and then a second-round multiplex PCR. From the multiplex PCR reads, TCRdb called clonotypes with MiXCR, one entry per CDR3 protein. Among 350,000 to 450,000 distinct CDR3 sequences listed, over 20% were seen once. Specimen: peripheral blood. The origin of the receptors is a young woman with stable Graves' hyperthyroidism.

In this sample, this clonotype turned up many times. The rearrangement links TRBV6-1 to TRBJ1-2, with 7 bases lining up with TRBD1. This CDR3 is 12 amino acids long. The V gene end was trimmed by 4 bases and the J gene end by 10 bases; junction bases not matched to a gene: 6. Germline V gene sequence: CDR1 MNHNS, CDR2 SASEGT. CDR3 loop: CASSADRAHYTF. The CDR3 nucleotides are TGTGCCAGCAGTGCCGACAGGGCCCACTACACCTTC.

V is TRBV4-1 and J is TRBJ2-2, with D perhaps TRBD2 (5 bases). This CDR3 has 15 residues. The V end lost 4 bases, the J end lost 5 bases, and 14 bases lay between the germline ends. Germline assignment: CDR1 MGHRA and CDR2 YSYEKL. The CDR3 reads CASSRLKRGTGELFF. CDR3 DNA: TGCGCCAGCAGCCGACTTAAACGGGGTACCGGGGAGCTGTTTTTT.

There are many counts of this clonotype. The chain combines TRBV29-1 with TRBJ1-2; D uncertain. The CDR3 extends over 12 amino acids. CDR1 SQVTM and CDR2 ANQGSEA come from the germline V gene. Deletions cut 1 base from V and 2 bases from J, with 5 bases between. CDR3 loop: CSVEVGNYGYTF. In DNA form, the CDR3 reads TGCAGCGTTGAAGTCGGAAACTATGGCTACACCTTC.

At least ten counts were recorded for this clonotype. CDR3: CASSLFSGEETQYF. In DNA form, the CDR3 reads TGTGCCAGCAGTTTATTTAGCGGGGAAGAGACCCAGTACTTC. The chain joins TRBV12-3 or TRBV12-4 to TRBJ2-5, with 8 bases that match TRBD2. The CDR3 is 14 residues long. V gave up 2 bases and J gave up 3 bases; unmatched junction bases: 2.

The rearrangement uses TRBV27 and TRBJ2-7, with 7 nucleotides matching TRBD1. V gave up 7 bases and J gave up 5 bases; unmatched junction bases: 11. The CDR3 runs 14 residues. Germline V lookup: CDR1 MNHEY, CDR2 SMNVEV (reference sequence). DNA of the CDR3: TGTGCCAGCACCTATTCGGGCAGGGGGAACGAGCAGTACTTC. Translated, it gives CASTYSGRGNEQYF.

This clonotype was counted many times. The gene calls are TRBV4-1 and TRBJ1-1, with TRBD1 matching over 7 bases. Germline CDR1 MGHRA, CDR2 YSYEKL. The CDR3 totals 15 residues. With 2 bases clipped from V and 0 bases from J, the junction kept 3 bases outside the gene matches. The CDR3 sequence: CASSQTDRLNTEAFF. The CDR3 region has the DNA TGCGCCAGCAGCCAAACGGACAGGCTGAACACTGAAGCTTTCTTT.

This clonotype appeared many times. The V call is TRBV28, the J call TRBJ1-2; 7 bases are shared with TRBD1. This CDR3 region has 13 residues. Unmatched junction bases numbered 8, after V lost 10 bases and J lost 3 bases. CDR1 and CDR2 (germline): MDHEN, SYDVKM. CDR3 DNA: TGTGCCACAAGTTACAGGGGCGACTATGGCTACACCTTC. It yields the protein CATSYRGDYGYTF.

This clonotype was detected many times. The chain recombines TRBV9 with TRBJ2-5; a weak D match, TRBD2 (6 bases). The V gene's germline CDR1 is SGDLS and CDR2 YYNGEE. The CDR3 is made up of 15 amino acids. V was shortened by 4 bases and J by 0 bases, with 13 bases between the two germline ends. The CDR3, as DNA: TGTGCCAGCAGCCGGAGTGTAGCGGACCAAGAGACCCAGTACTTC. Protein: CASSRSVADQETQYF.

This clonotype has a count of ten or more. The rearrangement links TRBV25-1 to TRBJ2-7; no firm D call. Looked up from germline, CDR1 is MGHDK and CDR2 is SYGVNS. This CDR3 spans 13 amino acids. V was clipped by 4 bases and J by 2 bases, with 9 bases between them. This CDR3 is CASSAVATYEQYF. In DNA form, the CDR3 reads TGTGCCAGCAGTGCAGTCGCGACCTACGAGCAGTACTTC.

At least ten counts were recorded for this clonotype. At one end the junction does not follow the germline gene, possibly because of a read error. This chain uses TRBV28 with TRBJ1-6; the match to TRBD1 covers 9 bases. Germline CDR1 MDHEN, CDR2 SYDVKM. This CDR3 contains 14 residues. The CDR3 nucleotides read TGTGCCAGCAGACAGGGGGCGAGTAATACACCCCTCCACTTT. Protein: CASRQGASNTPLHF. Looking up the rest from reference TRBV28 and TRBJ1-6 gives the full variable domain: DVKVTQSSRYLVKRTGEKVFLECVQDMDHENMFWYRQDPGLGLRLIYFSYDVKMKEKGDIPEGYSVSREKKERFSLILESASTNQTSMYLCASRQGASNTPLHFGNGTRLTVT.

The genes are TRBV30 and TRBJ1-1; perhaps TRBD1 as D (5 bases). The V gene's germline CDR1 is GTSNPN and CDR2 SVGIG (reference sequence). This CDR3 is built from 13 residues. Trimming took off 4 bases at V and 1 base at J, with 10 bases between the two ends. In nucleotides, the CDR3 is TGTGCCTGGACGAGGACACCGAACACTGAAGCTTTCTTT. Protein sequence: CAWTRTPNTEAFF.

This clonotype was seen repeatedly, ten times or more. A read error may produce the germline difference seen at one junction end. The V call is TRBV27, the J call TRBJ2-4; TRBD1 might be the D (6 bases). The CDR3 totals 14 residues. Germline V gives CDR1 MNHEY, CDR2 SMNVEV (reference sequence). In nucleotides, the CDR3 is TGTGCCAGCAGTTTTGGCAGGGGTGAAAACATTAAGTACTTC. It is translated as CASSFGRGENIKYF.

In this sample, this clonotype turned up once. This may be a read error, as it is one base from a much larger clone. This likely comes from a read error, as the CDR3 has no conserved phenylalanine or tryptophan at its end. The V gene is TRBV29-1, the J gene TRBJ2-7; 7 bases are a match to TRBD1. This CDR3 contains 12 residues. With 4 bases clipped from V and 5 bases from J, the junction kept 5 bases outside the gene matches. From germline, CDR1 is SQVTM and CDR2 ANQGSEA. This CDR3 is CSVGPTGNEQYY. CDR3 nucleotide sequence: TGCAGCGTTGGGCCGACAGGGAACGAGCAGTACTAC.

The rearrangement links TRBV4-2 to TRBJ2-4, with a possible D match to TRBD1 (8 bases). With 0 bases removed from V and 0 bases from J, the gap between germline ends came to 18 bases. The CDR3 length is 19 residues. CDR1 LGHNA and CDR2 YNFKEQ come from the germline V gene. The CDR3 nucleotides are TGTGCCAGCAGCCAAGAGGACAGGGAGGGGTGGTTAGCCAAAAACATTCAGTACTTC. This encodes CASSQEDREGWLAKNIQYF.

This sequence joins TRBV20-1 and TRBJ2-5, with 7 bases fitting TRBD2. CDR3 size: 12 residues. CDR1 and CDR2 from the germline V gene are DFQATT and SNEGSKA (reference sequence). Trimming cost V 5 bases and J 1 base; bases outside gene matches: 1. CDR3 loop: CSAASGQETQYF. CDR3 DNA: TGCAGTGCTGCTAGCGGCCAAGAGACCCAGTACTTC.

This clonotype was recorded at least ten times. This chain uses TRBV25-1 with TRBJ2-2; TRBD2 matches 8 bases. Germline values: CDR1 MGHDK, CDR2 SYGVNS. The length of the CDR3 is 14 residues. The J segment lost 0 bases and the V segment lost 8 bases, leaving 2 bases of the junction unmatched. CDR3 loop: CASQGLANTGELFF. DNA for the CDR3: TGTGCCAGCCAGGGACTAGCGAACACCGGGGAGCTGTTTTTT. Together with reference TRBV25-1 and TRBJ2-2, the CDR3 gives the full variable domain: EADIYQTPRYLVIGTGKKITLECSQTMGHDKMYWYQQDPGMELHLIHYSYGVNSTEKGDLSSESTVSRIRTEHFPLTLESARPSHTSQYLCASQGLANTGELFFGEGSRLTVL.

This chain uses TRBV6-5 with TRBJ1-1; D unclear. Germline V lookup: CDR1 MNHEY, CDR2 SVGAGI. V lost 2 bases to trimming and J lost 4 bases, with 8 bases between them. The CDR3 spans 13 residues. CDR3 residues: CASSYGHTTEAFF. CDR3 nucleotides: TGTGCCAGCAGTTACGGGCATACCACTGAAGCTTTCTTT.